Listed below are T cell receptor beta chains from one sample, sequenced in a study of regulatory T cells in long-lasting Graves disease. TCRdb analysed the multiplex PCR reads with MiXCR anew, one entry per CDR3 protein. Among about 420,000 distinct CDR3 sequences listed, 15% to 20% were seen once. These sequences were also reported in another study, on T cells in Graves' hyperthyroidism and ophthalmopathy.

Sequencing was performed on peripheral blood mononuclear cells (PBMCs), taken at new diagnosis, from a patient treated with antithyroid drugs. The receptor source for this set is a woman aged 18-35 years with Graves disease. Both conserved end residues are part of each CDR3. The D gene is left open where the match is weak. Only some rows state a clone size, as once, few, many or a class for expanded clones.

cdr3_aa	cdr3_nt	j_call	clone_size	d_call	v_call
CASSYSYGTDTQYF	TGTGCCAGCAGTTACTCGTACGGGACAGATACGCAGTATTTT	TRBJ2-3	many	-	TRBV6-5
CACISGTANTEAFF	TGTGCCTGCATTTCCGGGACAGCGAACACTGAAGCTTTCTTT	TRBJ1-1	many	TRBD1	TRBV30
CASRGHPSGRDYEQYF	TGTGCCAGCAGGGGCCATCCTAGCGGGAGGGACTACGAGCAGTACTTC	TRBJ2-7	many	TRBD2	TRBV2
CASRTSGSGTGELFF	TGTGCCAGCAGAACTAGCGGGAGTGGCACCGGGGAGCTGTTTTTT	TRBJ2-2	many	TRBD2	TRBV12-3/TRBV12-4
CATSDPSRRAGNEQFF	TGTGCCACCAGTGACCCCAGCAGGAGGGCCGGGAATGAGCAGTTCTTC	TRBJ2-1	-	-	TRBV24-1
CASSLVLAGRAGVSNEQFF	TGTGCCAGCAGCTTAGTCCTGGCGGGCCGAGCGGGAGTGAGTAATGAGCAGTTCTTC	TRBJ2-1	many	TRBD2	TRBV7-2
CSARNSNQPQHF	TGCAGTGCTCGAAATAGCAATCAGCCCCAGCATTTT	TRBJ1-5	few	-	TRBV20-1
CASSSRDTPYEQYF	TGTGCCAGCAGTTCAAGGGACACCCCCTACGAGCAGTACTTC	TRBJ2-7	many	-	TRBV27
CAWSVEGARYNEQFF	TGTGCCTGGAGTGTAGAGGGGGCGCGGTACAATGAGCAGTTCTTC	TRBJ2-1	-	TRBD1	TRBV30
CASSLTRGSEQYF	TGTGCCAGCAGTTTAACGAGGGGCTCCGAGCAGTACTTC	TRBJ2-7	many	-	TRBV27
CASSENSGGGELFF	TGTGCCAGTAGTGAGAACTCGGGTGGCGGGGAGCTGTTTTTT	TRBJ2-2	few	-	TRBV19
CASSLSWGYEQYF	TGTGCCAGCAGTTTATCGTGGGGATACGAGCAGTACTTC	TRBJ2-7	many	-	TRBV28
CASSLPQGQNTEAFF	TGTGCCAGCAGCTTACCACAAGGGCAGAACACTGAAGCTTTCTTT	TRBJ1-1	many	-	TRBV5-4
CAISDLGSGGTEAFF	TGTGCCATCAGTGACCTTGGGTCGGGGGGCACTGAAGCTTTCTTT	TRBJ1-1	many	-	TRBV10-3
CATRELGWDEQYF	TGTGCCACCCGGGAGCTGGGGTGGGACGAGCAGTACTTC	TRBJ2-7	many	-	TRBV11-2